The clone carrying this T cell receptor (beta chain) was observed a single time. The target antigen is unknown. This record comes from a study of shared clonotypes between healthy human individuals. Study-wide context: Three CD4 naive, three CD4 memory, two CD8 naive and one CD8 memory plate were used per donor. Findings and caveats of the study: Larger estimated richness was generally seen in naive subsets than in memory subsets.

From germline, CDR1 is SGHRS and CDR2 YFSETQ. CDR3 length: 17 residues. After removal of 3 bases from V and 2 bases from J, the junction contained 10 bases not matched to a gene. Deep was the level at which the assay was run. Libraries were prepared by immunoSEQ multiplex PCR; TCRdb keeps only in-frame clonotypes and omits some of them. Among about 2.4 million clones listed, approximately 93% were seen once. Into CD45RA+ naive and CD45RA-negative memory subsets, the CD4+ cells were split. This TCR was sampled from a young man in good health. Some clones in this sample may be carry-over from other donors' samples. This chain joins TRBV5-1 and TRBJ2-1; TRBD2 aligns across 8 bases. The specimen was naive CD4+ T cells from PBMCs. The subset is: CD45RA+ positively selected. The CDR3 here is CASSSDPTSGAYNEQFF. Written as DNA, the CDR3 is TGCGCCAGCAGCTCCGATCCCACTAGCGGAGCCTACAATGAGCAGTTCTTC.